This T cell receptor (beta chain) was profiled in a study of control samples from healthy donors and cancer patients. CDR1 is SGHDT, CDR2 YYEEEE, per germline. This CDR3 is built from 13 residues. Between the trimmed V and J ends, which lost 0 bases and 4 bases, there was a span of 5 bases. Sequencing was performed with immunoSEQ multiplex PCR; in TCRdb, only in-frame clones are kept and a portion is missing. This table holds 150,000 to 200,000 clones, around 90% found once. What was sequenced was blood. This TCR was recovered from a woman in her thirties in good health. The chain links TRBV5-6 to TRBJ2-1, with D unresolved. CDR3 bases: TGTGCCAGCAGCTTGGACGGATACAATGAGCAGTTCTTC. Translation: CASSLDGYNEQFF.